Following are 18 T cell receptor beta chains from one sample sequenced in a study of CD8 T cells in Susac syndrome (dated by TCRdb to the late 2010s). Receptor amplification or capture employed the immunoSEQ multiplex PCR assay. RNA was extracted using the RNeasy kit, and roughly 0.5 to 1 ug of the RNA was reverse transcribed with random hexamers. The raw public reads went through TCRdb reprocessing: fastp at Q25, MiXCR clone calling, in-frame beta chains kept. Merged by CDR3 protein, the rows form single entries marked with the most common genes and DNA. The sample table lists hundreds of thousands of distinct CDR3 sequences, roughly 85% of them with a count of one. Of the sample, approximately 0.2% is held by the ten largest clones. Specimen: CD8+ T cells from PBMCs. Receptor source: a human donor with multiple sclerosis.

The chain combines TRBV6-1 with TRBJ2-7; D unclear. From germline, CDR1 is MNHNS and CDR2 SASEGT. V shed 4 bases and J shed 4 bases, with 11 bases lying between them. The CDR3 is 13 amino acids. The CDR3 here is CASSATVPYEQYF. In DNA, the CDR3 is TGTGCCAGCAGTGCAACAGTTCCTTACGAGCAGTACTTC.

This clonotype is a singleton in its sample. V gene TRBV7-9 combines with J gene TRBJ2-3, with 8 bases that match TRBD2. This CDR3 is 17 amino acids long. In germline, CDR1 is SEHNR, CDR2 FQNEAQ (reference sequence). V was clipped by 5 bases and J by 0 bases; unmatched bases: 10. CDR3 residues: CASSEPPLAVSTDTQYF. The CDR3 DNA is TGTGCCAGCAGCGAGCCCCCACTAGCGGTTAGCACAGATACGCAGTATTTT.

The V and J genes are TRBV27 and TRBJ2-7; 7 bases fit TRBD2. This CDR3 comprises 15 residues. Germline loops: CDR1 MNHEY, CDR2 SMNVEV (reference sequence). The V segment lost 4 bases and the J segment 0 bases; nucleotides outside the gene matches: 6. CDR3 sequence: CASSSLRGSSYEQYF. For the CDR3, the DNA is TGTGCCAGCAGTTCGCTTCGCGGGAGCTCCTACGAGCAGTACTTC.

The chain links TRBV30 to TRBJ1-5; D is unclear. CDR3 size: 15 residues. Trimming cost V 2 bases and J 1 base, with 12 bases left between them. The germline V gene encodes CDR1 GTSNPN and CDR2 SVGIG (reference sequence). The CDR3 reads CAWSHSGSSNQPQHF. In nucleotides, the CDR3 is TGTGCCTGGAGTCACAGCGGCTCGAGCAATCAGCCCCAGCATTTT.

The rearrangement joins TRBV7-3 to TRBJ2-1; D may be TRBD2 (6 bases). CDR1 and CDR2 from the germline V gene are SGHTA and FQGTGA. Trimming left V 1 base short and J 6 bases short, with 16 bases between. The CDR3 is 16 amino acids. CDR3 in DNA: TGTGCCAGCAGCTTAAACCCTGCACTAGCCGGCAATGAGCAGTTCTTC. Its translation: CASSLNPALAGNEQFF.

This chain joins TRBV6-2 or TRBV6-3 and TRBJ2-3; 7 bases are shared with TRBD1. V gave up 2 bases and J gave up 3 bases; unmatched junction bases: 8. The CDR3 runs to 16 residues. The germline gives CDR1 MNHEY, CDR2 SVGEGT. This chain's CDR3 is CASSYPGQEKTDTQYF. In DNA form, the CDR3 reads TGTGCCAGCAGTTACCCCGGACAGGAAAAGACAGATACGCAGTATTTT.

This clonotype has just a few counts. The J gene is TRBJ2-3, the V gene TRBV4-3, with 8 bases fitting TRBD2. The CDR3 length is 17 residues. V lost 0 bases and J lost 0; bases outside the gene matches: 5. Germline CDR1 LGHNA, CDR2 YSLEER. The CDR3 nucleotides read TGCGCCAGCAGCCAAGATTTGGCTAGCGGGAGCACAGATACGCAGTATTTT. Amino acid sequence: CASSQDLASGSTDTQYF.

This chain joins TRBV6-6 and TRBJ2-7; TRBD2 agrees at 8 bases. Germline V gene sequence: CDR1 MNHNY, CDR2 SVGAGI (reference sequence). CDR3 size: 15 residues. V lost 0 bases and J lost 10; bases outside the gene matches: 11. Here the CDR3 reads CASSYSSGSWSVQYF. As DNA, the CDR3 is TGTGCCAGCAGTTACTCGAGCGGGAGTTGGAGCGTTCAGTACTTC.

The chain combines TRBV20-1 with TRBJ2-1; no definite D call. Germline-derived CDR1 and CDR2 are DFQATT and SNEGSKA (reference sequence). V gave up 5 bases and J gave up 6 bases, with 11 bases separating them. CDR3 length equals 12 residues. In DNA, the CDR3 is TGCAGTGCTTCGGTGCCCTCCAATGAGCAGTTCTTC. It is translated as CSASVPSNEQFF.

Of note for this clonotype: Sequence at one end of the junction differs from germline and may be a read error. V is TRBV7-7 and J is TRBJ2-5; 8 bases line up with TRBD1. This CDR3 contains 16 residues. Germline V gene lookup returns CDR1 SSHAT and CDR2 FNYEAQ (reference sequence). The CDR3 sequence: CASSLIRGQGEETQYF. The CDR3 DNA is TGTGCTAGCAGCCTAATTCGTGGACAGGGAGAAGAGACCCAGTACTTC.

The genes are TRBV28 and TRBJ2-2; D is unresolved. This CDR3 comprises 14 residues. Trimming pared 4 bases from V and 6 bases from J, leaving 12 bases between. CDR1 is MDHEN, CDR2 SYDVKM, per germline. The CDR3 spells CASSSFPWPGELFF. In nucleotides, the CDR3 is TGTGCCAGCAGTTCTTTCCCTTGGCCCGGGGAGCTGTTTTTT.

The genes are TRBV23-1 and TRBJ1-5; D not resolved. TRBV23-1 is marked as an open reading frame, function uncertain. V dropped 3 bases and J dropped 0 bases, with 21 bases sitting between them. This CDR3 region has 19 residues. The CDR3 nucleotides read TGCGCCAGCAGTCAGCCTTCCCGGTCCGGAGGGTATAGCAATCAGCCCCAGCATTTT. It codes for CASSQPSRSGGYSNQPQHF.

J is TRBJ2-7 and V is TRBV6-2 or TRBV6-3, with D unclear. CDR3 size: 14 residues. V gave up 7 bases and J gave up 2 bases, with 15 bases separating them. Germline CDR1 reads MNHEY; CDR2 reads SVGEGT. The CDR3 nucleotides read TGTGCCAGCATCCGACTGTCGGCCCCCTACGAGCAGTACTTC. This gives the protein CASIRLSAPYEQYF.

The V call is TRBV2, the J call TRBJ2-2, with TRBD2 matching 7 bases. The CDR3 contains 16 residues. V lost 4 bases to trimming and J lost 5 bases; unmatched junction nucleotides: 10. CDR1 and CDR2 (germline): SNHLY, FYNNEI. The CDR3 sequence is CASSGWEGVSTGELFF. CDR3 nucleotide sequence: TGTGCCAGCAGTGGGTGGGAGGGCGTCTCAACCGGGGAGCTGTTTTTT.

The J gene is TRBJ2-7, the V gene TRBV28; no clear D gene. The V and J ends lost 2 bases and 4 bases respectively, with 9 bases between them. CDR3 length: 13 amino acids. Germline V CDR1 and CDR2: MDHEN, SYDVKM. In nucleotides, the CDR3 is TGTGCCAGCAGTTTACAGGCCCTGTACGAGCAGTACTTC. Its protein product is CASSLQALYEQYF.

This clonotype has only one observation. V is TRBV2 and J is TRBJ1-5; possibly TRBD1 for D (6 bases). Looked up from germline, CDR1 is SNHLY and CDR2 is FYNNEI. V lost 4 bases and J lost 5, with 15 bases in between. CDR3 length: 15 amino acids. CDR3 DNA sequence: TGTGCCAGCAGTGTCTACAGGGAGCCCGATCAGCCCCAGCATTTT. Amino acids: CASSVYREPDQPQHF.

This clonotype was recorded once. DNA for the CDR3: TGCAGCGTTGAAGAGGCCCGGGTTTCGTCTGGGGAAAAACTGTTTTTT. As protein: CSVEEARVSSGEKLFF. The chain uses TRBV29-1 and TRBJ1-4; D is undetermined. The CDR3 length is 16 residues. From germline, CDR1 is SQVTM and CDR2 ANQGSEA. The V gene lost 0 bases and the J gene lost 8 bases, with 19 bases spanning the gap.

The chain is built from TRBV4-1 and TRBJ2-1; D remains unclear. This CDR3 has 14 residues. CDR1 MGHRA and CDR2 YSYEKL come from the germline V gene. Trimming pared 2 bases from V and 4 bases from J, leaving 9 bases between. DNA of the CDR3: TGCGCCAGCAGCCAACAGGAGCGATACAATGAGCAGTTCTTC. Residues: CASSQQERYNEQFF.